Below, one T cell receptor beta chain is given with its context. The data derive from a study of blood T cell repertoires in COVID-19. V was shortened by 8 bases and J by 5 bases, with 21 bases between the two germline ends. Per the germline V gene, CDR1 is MGHRA and CDR2 is YSYEKL. This CDR3 has 15 amino acids. The data were produced by immunoSEQ multiplex PCR, yet TCRdb's version contains in-frame clones alone and is incomplete. This sample yields approximately 98,000 clones, of which over 70% are seen a single time; 9.5% to 12% belongs to the top ten. The chain joins TRBV4-1 to TRBJ1-2, with D perhaps matching TRBD1 (6 bases). The sample was peripheral blood. This receptor was taken from an elderly woman with acute or convalescent COVID-19. CDR3 sequence: CASSTSVGQLYGYTF. CDR3 coding DNA: TGCGCCAGCTCGACCTCAGTGGGACAATTATATGGCTACACCTTC.